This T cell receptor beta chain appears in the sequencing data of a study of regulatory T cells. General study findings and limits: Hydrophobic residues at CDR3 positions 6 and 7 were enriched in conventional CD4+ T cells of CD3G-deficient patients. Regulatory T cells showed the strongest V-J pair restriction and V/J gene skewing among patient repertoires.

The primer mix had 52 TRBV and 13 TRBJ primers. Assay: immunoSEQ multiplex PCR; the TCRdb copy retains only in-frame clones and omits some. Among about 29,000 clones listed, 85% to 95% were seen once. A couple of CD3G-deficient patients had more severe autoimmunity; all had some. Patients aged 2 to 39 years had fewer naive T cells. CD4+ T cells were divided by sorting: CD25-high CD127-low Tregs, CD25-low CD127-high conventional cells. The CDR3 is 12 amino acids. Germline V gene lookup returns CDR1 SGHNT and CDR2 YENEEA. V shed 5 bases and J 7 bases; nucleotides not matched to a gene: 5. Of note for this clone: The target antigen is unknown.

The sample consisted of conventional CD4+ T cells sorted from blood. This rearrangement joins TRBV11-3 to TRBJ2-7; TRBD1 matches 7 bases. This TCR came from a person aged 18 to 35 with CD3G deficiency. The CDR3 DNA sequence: TGTGCCAGCAGCAGCCCAGGGGGAGAGCAGTACGTC. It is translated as CASSSPGGEQYV.